This is a list of T cell receptor beta chains from one sample in a study of Ad26.COV2.S vaccination and SARS-CoV-2 variants. Measured with immunoSEQ multiplex PCR; TCRdb has only the in-frame clones, and not every one. The sample comprises under 600,000 clones, about nine tenths of which are singletons, and over 1.5% rests with the top ten. The sequencing here drew on peripheral blood, taken in a trial of Ad26.COV2.S vaccine versus placebo. These receptors all stem from a person aged 18 to 59 who received the Ad26.COV2.S COVID-19 vaccine or a placebo. Each CDR3 is given with its conserved first and last residue. Fields, in order: V gene, J gene, clone size, D gene, CDR3 DNA, CDR3 protein. The D gene is left open where the match is weak. Only some rows state a clone size, as once, few, many or a class for expanded clones.

TRBV20-1,TRBJ1-2,.,.,TGCAGTGCTAGGGACGGCTACACCTTC,CSARDGYTF
TRBV6-6,TRBJ2-7,.,.,TGTGCCAGCAGTATCACGACAGCATCCTACGAGCAGTACTTC,CASSITTASYEQYF
TRBV11-2,TRBJ1-5,.,.,TGTGCCAGCAGCCCCAAACCCCATCAGCCCCAGCATTTT,CASSPKPHQPQHF
TRBV25-1,TRBJ2-5,.,.,TGTGCCAGCAGTGACCAGGTGGTGGGCCAGTACTTC,CASSDQVVGQYF
TRBV4-2,TRBJ1-2,.,.,TGTGCCAGCAGCCAAGTGGCAGAGACCTATAACTATGGCTACACCTTC,CASSQVAETYNYGYTF
TRBV28,TRBJ1-2,.,TRBD1,TGTGCCAGCAGTTTATCAGGGGGACGCCCGATCTATGGCTACACCTTC,CASSLSGGRPIYGYTF
TRBV6-6,TRBJ2-3,once,.,TGTGCCAGCAACGATCTTGGGACTAGCACAGATACGCAGTATTTT,CASNDLGTSTDTQYF
TRBV7-8,TRBJ1-5,.,.,TGTGCCAGCAGCTTAGACAGGGTGGTGGGCAATCAGCCCCAGCATTTT,CASSLDRVVGNQPQHF
TRBV7-3,TRBJ2-1,.,.,TGTGCCAGCAGTCTCCAGGGTGTTGATGAGCAGTTCTTC,CASSLQGVDEQFF
TRBV6-5,TRBJ2-7,.,.,TGTGCCAGCAGTTACTCGATGGCAGGGATCTACGAGCAGTACTTC,CASSYSMAGIYEQYF
TRBV29-1,TRBJ2-3,.,.,TGCAGCGTTGTTATCCTCGGGAGCACAGATACGCAGTATTTT,CSVVILGSTDTQYF
TRBV11-2,TRBJ2-1,.,TRBD2,TGTGCCAGCAGCCAACTAGCGGGAGCTTACAATGAGCAGTTCTTC,CASSQLAGAYNEQFF
TRBV6-5,TRBJ1-1,.,TRBD1,TGTGCCAGCAGTCCACAGGGGGCGAGGAACACTGAAGCTTTCTTT,CASSPQGARNTEAFF
TRBV4-3,TRBJ1-2,.,.,TGCGCCAGCAGCCAGGGAAATGGCTACACCTTC,CASSQGNGYTF
TRBV10-3,TRBJ2-2,.,TRBD2,TGTGCCATCAGCGTGACTAGCTTGGCCGCCGGGGAGCTGTTTTTT,CAISVTSLAAGELFF
TRBV5-4,TRBJ1-2,.,.,TGTGCCAGCAGCTTGAGAAACAGACACCAAAGTGGCTACACCTTC,CASSLRNRHQSGYTF
TRBV19,TRBJ2-1,.,.,TGTGCCAGTATCGGAGGAGGGGAACGGGAGCAGTTCTTC,CASIGGGEREQFF
TRBV5-1,TRBJ1-2,.,.,TGCGCCAGCAGCTGGCAGGGTGCCTATGGCTACACCTTC,CASSWQGAYGYTF
TRBV7-9,TRBJ1-2,.,TRBD1,TGTGCCAGCAGCTTAGAGGTATCAGGGGGTGCTGGCTACACCTTC,CASSLEVSGGAGYTF
TRBV6-4,TRBJ2-1,.,.,TGTGCCAGCAGTTCGGGGAATGAGCAGTTCTTC,CASSSGNEQFF
TRBV15,TRBJ2-7,once,TRBD2,TGTGCCACCAGCACCCGGACTAGCGGGAAGTACGAGCAGTACTTC,CATSTRTSGKYEQYF
TRBV4-1,TRBJ2-7,few,TRBD2,TGCGCCAGCAGCTCCAGCATGAGACTAGCGGGAGCCTACGAGCAGTACTTC,CASSSSMRLAGAYEQYF
TRBV30,TRBJ2-5,.,TRBD1,TGTGCCTGGAAACAACAGGGGGTGTCAGAGACCCAGTACTTC,CAWKQQGVSETQYF
TRBV7-8,TRBJ1-5,once,.,TGTGCCAGCAGCCCCACAAGGGCGGTCTATAGCAATCAGCCCCAGCATTTT,CASSPTRAVYSNQPQHF
TRBV4-1,TRBJ1-6,.,.,TGCGCCAGCAGCCAAGAGAATGCATTGTATAATTCACCCCTCCACTTT,CASSQENALYNSPLHF
TRBV5-3,TRBJ2-7,.,TRBD2,TGTGCCAGAAGCTTGGCTAGCGGGAGTGTGTACGAGCAGTACTTC,CARSLASGSVYEQYF
TRBV5-1,TRBJ1-4,once,.,TGCGCCAGCAGCTTGCTTGGGGGTGAAAAACTGTTTTTT,CASSLLGGEKLFF
TRBV6-5,TRBJ1-3,.,.,TGTGCCAGCAGTCGGCAGGGAACTGGAAACACCATATATTTT,CASSRQGTGNTIYF
TRBV27,TRBJ2-5,.,.,TGTGCCAGCAGTGCCTCAGGACCGGCACAAGAGACCCAGTACTTC,CASSASGPAQETQYF
TRBV5-1,TRBJ2-6,.,.,TGCGCCAGCAGCCCTGATGCCTCTGGGGCCAACGTCCTGACTTTC,CASSPDASGANVLTF
TRBV10-3,TRBJ2-3,once,.,TGTGCCATCAGTTTGACAGATAGGGATACGCAGTATTTT,CAISLTDRDTQYF
TRBV13,TRBJ1-2,.,.,TGTGCCAGCACCTCAGGGTTGGACTATGGCTACACCTTC,CASTSGLDYGYTF
TRBV25-1,TRBJ2-7,.,.,TGTGCCAGCAGTGAAGGGGCGCGCTACGAGCAGTACTTC,CASSEGARYEQYF
TRBV7-8,TRBJ2-6,.,TRBD2,TGTGCCAGCAGCTTACGCGCGTCTAGCGGACGCTCTGGGGCCAACGTCCTGACTTTC,CASSLRASSGRSGANVLTF
TRBV5-6,TRBJ1-2,.,TRBD1,TGTGCCAGCAGCCTGGGACAGAGAGATGGCTACACCTTC,CASSLGQRDGYTF
TRBV19,TRBJ1-2,.,.,TGTGCCAGTAGTATAGATCGTCGGGGGGCGAGGTTCGGCTACACCTTC,CASSIDRRGARFGYTF